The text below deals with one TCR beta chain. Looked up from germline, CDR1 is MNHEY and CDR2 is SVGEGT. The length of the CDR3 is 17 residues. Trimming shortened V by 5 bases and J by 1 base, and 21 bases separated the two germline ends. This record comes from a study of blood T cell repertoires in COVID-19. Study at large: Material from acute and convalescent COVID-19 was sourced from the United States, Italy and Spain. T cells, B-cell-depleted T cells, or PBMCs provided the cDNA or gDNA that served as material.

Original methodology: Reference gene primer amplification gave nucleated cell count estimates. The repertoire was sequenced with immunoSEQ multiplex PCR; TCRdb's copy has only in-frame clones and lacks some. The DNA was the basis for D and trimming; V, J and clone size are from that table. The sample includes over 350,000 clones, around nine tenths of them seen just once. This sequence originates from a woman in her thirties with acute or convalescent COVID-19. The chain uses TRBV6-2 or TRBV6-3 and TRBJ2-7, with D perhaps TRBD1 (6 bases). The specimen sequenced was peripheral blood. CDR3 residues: CASSDQDLRTVSYEQYF. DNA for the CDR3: TGTGCCAGCAGTGATCAGGATCTCCGGACAGTATCCTACGAGCAGTACTTC.